This T cell receptor (beta chain) was sequenced during a study of naive and memory T cell subsets (dated by TCRdb to 2017 to 2019). Study-level background: According to the figure summarizing the samples, there were 10 blood donors, 7 tuberculin skin test biopsies and 3 saline control biopsies. PCR2 was typically run as a SYBR Green qPCR and stopped at a set threshold, although low-input samples could use end-point PCR of five to six cycles instead. Overall study outcomes, separate from this receptor: The potential sensitivity of the RNA-based method to TCR transcript changes with T cell activation and differentiation was acknowledged.

Many counts were recorded for this clonotype. Its antigen remains unidentified. There are no base qualities to consult, and no much larger clone falls within one base. A robust, sensitive protocol for the amplification, sequencing and analysis of TCRs was described in the study, in which 3' ligation of a UMI-containing oligonucleotide to TCR cDNA was used. For whole blood analysis, about 2.6 ml of peripheral blood was collected from healthy adult volunteers into Tempus tubes, and RNA was extracted following the manufacturer's instructions. Total RNA, without cell sorting, was DNase treated with RQ1 DNase before reverse transcription, targeting about 1 to 1,100 ng input. To check how robust the pipeline was in samples where T cells make up a minority population, libraries were built from skin biopsies and whole blood. The method behind the library was 5' RACE. The ligated cDNA was amplified in four rounds of PCR with nested alpha and beta constant region primers together with the SP2 primer. For the blood and skin samples, TCR RNA was reverse transcribed with SuperScript IV using primers for the alpha and beta constant regions. T4 RNA ligase 1 was used to ligate an oligonucleotide containing the Illumina SP2 primer and a UMI to the 3' end of the cDNA. The 12-nucleotide UMI consisted of two random hexamers with an eight-base spacer between the hexamers to prevent hairpin formation. From the second PCR onward, TCR alpha and beta chain libraries were processed separately, and dual indexing was applied for multiplexing. After pooling, the indexed libraries were analyzed by capillary electrophoresis and sequenced on either an Illumina MiSeq or NextSeq. PhiX DNA at about 4.5-8% was spiked into libraries to increase base diversity and improve cluster recognition. The authors processed their data as follows. Demultiplexor pulled UMIs out of read 2, joined the UMIs with the TCR sequence from read 1, and separated reads according to sample indices. Decombinator identified V and J genes and V-J junctions, assigning each TCR a five-part identifier including V and J deletions. UMIs were used by Collapsinator to correct sequencing errors and PCR amplification heterogeneity, so that a UMI-based abundance was obtained for each TCR. CDR3Translator turned identifiers into nucleotide sequence, translated the nucleotide sequence into amino acids, and pulled out CDR3 regions based on terminal motifs. After normalization to the amount of input RNA, error-corrected alpha and beta TCR counts from blood and skin were compared. The public reads were quality trimmed at Q25 with fastp and then assembled into clones with MiXCR by TCRdb, keeping productive beta chains. Rows matching on CDR3 protein sequence are summarized as one entry with the most common DNA and genes. These V and J calls rely on TCRdb rather than the paper's analysis. For this sample the table gives about 59,000 distinct CDR3 sequences, of which 6.5% to 9% were detected only once. The leading ten clones occupy under 25% of the sample.

The TCR was taken from a female donor in good health.

At the DNA level, the sequence is TGCAGTGCTAGAGATGGGGGGGGCTCTGGAAACACCATATATTTT. Its protein reads: CSARDGGGSGNTIYF. The chain couples TRBV20-1 to TRBJ1-3; the D segment could be TRBD1, given 5 matching bases. Trimming takes 0 bases from V and 0 bases from J, and the germline ends sit 9 bases apart. The germline V gene (reference sequence) sets CDR1 to DFQATT and CDR2 to SNEGSKA. The CDR3, cysteine through phenylalanine, is 15 amino acids long. Only the CDR3 DNA stays, 45 bases, in frame from base 1.